Presented here are 12 T cell receptor beta chains from one specimen sequenced in a study of OX40 agonist ivuxolimab in advanced cancers. Method: immunoSEQ multiplex PCR; TCRdb's copy keeps in-frame clones and lacks some. The sample has 75,000 to 95,000 clones, 85% to 90% seen once. The sequences come from CD4+ or CD8+ T cells sorted from blood, collected in a trial of the OX40 agonist ivuxolimab. These receptors originate from an adult with an advanced solid tumor such as melanoma, head and neck, liver or kidney cancer.

The chain employs TRBV7-9 and TRBJ2-1, with 9 bases aligning to TRBD2. Trimming took 1 base from V and 6 from J; bases not matched to a gene: 4. The germline gives CDR1 SEHNR, CDR2 FQNEAQ (reference sequence). CDR3 size: 15 residues. CDR3 in amino acids: CASSLGGGAGNEQFF. The CDR3 DNA follows: TGTGCCAGCAGCTTAGGCGGGGGGGCCGGCAATGAGCAGTTCTTC.

The V and J genes are TRBV6-1 and TRBJ2-1; the match to TRBD1 covers 9 bases. Germline V gene sequence: CDR1 MNHNS, CDR2 SASEGT. The CDR3 totals 13 residues. The CDR3 protein is CVTDRGPWGEQFF. DNA for the CDR3: TGTGTGACGGACAGGGGTCCTTGGGGTGAGCAGTTCTTC.

The sample holds one count of this clone. V and J are TRBV11-2 and TRBJ1-3; D uncertain. Germline-derived CDR1 and CDR2 are SGHAT and FQNNGV. Between the trimmed V and J ends, which lost 3 bases and 4 bases, there was a span of 4 bases. The CDR3 spans 12 residues. The CDR3 sequence is CASSFPGNTIYF. In nucleotides, the CDR3 is TGTGCCAGCAGCTTTCCCGGAAACACCATATATTTT.

V is TRBV6-5 and J is TRBJ1-4; a possible D gene is TRBD1 (5 bases). This CDR3 has 15 amino acids. Germline V gives CDR1 MNHEY, CDR2 SVGAGI. V gave up 5 bases and J gave up 0 bases, with 10 bases separating them. This CDR3 is CASSRTGPTNEKLFF. DNA of the CDR3: TGTGCCAGCAGTCGGACGGGGCCAACTAATGAAAAACTGTTTTTT.

This clone was observed a single time. V and J are TRBV18 and TRBJ2-3; D possibly corresponds to TRBD2 (6 bases). CDR3 length: 17 residues. The ends were cut back, 3 bases at V and 0 bases at J, with 16 bases in the middle. Per the germline V gene, CDR1 is KGHSH and CDR2 is LQKENI. The CDR3 loop is CASSPMRGTASTDTQYF. For the CDR3, the DNA is TGTGCCAGCTCACCGATGCGCGGGACGGCTAGCACAGATACGCAGTATTTT.

This chain joins TRBV15 and TRBJ1-5, with a possible D match to TRBD1 (5 bases). Germline CDR1 reads LNHNV; CDR2 reads YYDKDF (reference sequence). V dropped 0 bases and J dropped 2 bases, with 11 bases sitting between them. This CDR3 comprises 16 residues. As DNA, the CDR3 is TGTGCCACCAGCAGAGATGTGGGACGGGGCAATCAGCCCCAGCATTTT. Its protein product is CATSRDVGRGNQPQHF.

The gene calls are TRBV10-3 and TRBJ2-1; D may be TRBD1 or TRBD2 (5 bases each). This CDR3 is 14 amino acids long. Germline V lookup: CDR1 ENHRY, CDR2 SYGVKD. V shed 8 bases and J shed 0 bases, with 11 bases lying between them. CDR3 sequence reads: CAIGTGSSYNEQFF. The DNA of the CDR3 is TGTGCCATCGGGACGGGTAGCTCCTACAATGAGCAGTTCTTC.

The chain couples TRBV29-1 to TRBJ1-2, with TRBD1 matching 11 bases. Germline-derived CDR1 and CDR2 are SQVTM and ANQGSEA. The CDR3 covers 13 residues. V shed 4 bases and J 7 bases; nucleotides not matched to a gene: 5. CDR3 nucleotide sequence: TGCAGCGTTGCACGGACAGGGGGCTTTGGCTACACCTTC. Translated: CSVARTGGFGYTF.

This clone appeared a few times. The chain employs TRBV5-1 and TRBJ1-6; a weak D match, TRBD1 (5 bases). The CDR3 has 15 amino acids. CDR1 and CDR2 from the germline V gene are SGHRS and YFSETQ. V dropped 0 bases and J dropped 9 bases, with 13 bases sitting between them. In nucleotides, the CDR3 is TGCGCCAGCAGCTTGGTGGCGTATGGGGGTTCACCCCTCCACTTT. This sequence encodes CASSLVAYGGSPLHF.

The chain employs TRBV19 and TRBJ1-5; 8 nucleotides match TRBD1. This CDR3 is 16 amino acids long. V lost 7 bases and J lost 4; bases outside the gene matches: 12. Germline assignment: CDR1 LNHDA and CDR2 SQIVND (reference sequence). The CDR3, as DNA: TGTGCCAGTATCCCCTCGACAGGGGCGAGGAATCAGCCCCAGCATTTT. This codes for CASIPSTGARNQPQHF.

The chain carries TRBV7-9 and TRBJ2-7, with D unclear. This CDR3 comprises 13 residues. V lost 2 bases to trimming and J lost 5 bases, with 10 bases between them. Germline loops: CDR1 SEHNR, CDR2 FQNEAQ (reference sequence). As DNA, the CDR3 is TGTGCCAGCAGCTTATTGCCGAACCACGAGCAGTACTTC. This translates into CASSLLPNHEQYF.

The V and J genes are TRBV9 and TRBJ1-5, with D possibly TRBD1 on 5 matching bases. The CDR3 consists of 15 residues. Deletions cut 0 bases from V and 6 bases from J, with 13 bases between. Germline CDR1 SGDLS, CDR2 YYNGEE. This CDR3 is CASSVARQPTQPQHF. CDR3 nucleotides: TGTGCCAGCAGCGTAGCTAGACAGCCCACTCAGCCCCAGCATTTT.